This T cell receptor (beta chain) was observed in a study of blood T cell repertoires in COVID-19. The overall study: The United States, Italy and Spain supplied acute and convalescent COVID-19 samples. T cells, B-cell-depleted T cells, or PBMCs supplied cDNA or gDNA.

How the authors handled the data: Amplification of reference gene primers provided the estimated nucleated cell counts. Libraries were prepared by immunoSEQ multiplex PCR; TCRdb keeps only in-frame clonotypes and omits some of them. V, J and clone size are those of that table, while D and trimming were read from the DNA. The sample has about 200,000 clones, approximately 86% seen once. J lost 10 bases, V lost 4 bases, and 7 bases had no gene match. Germline V gene lookup returns CDR1 LGHDT and CDR2 YNNKEL (reference sequence). This CDR3 comprises 13 residues. The sequencing sample was made of peripheral blood. The rearrangement links TRBV3-1 (or the pseudogene TRBV3-2) to TRBJ2-1; TRBD1 matches 7 bases. The source is a man between 60 and 70 years old with acute or convalescent COVID-19. In DNA, the CDR3 is TGTGCCAGCAGCCCCTGGGACAGCCTAGAGCAGTTCTTC. The encoded protein is CASSPWDSLEQFF.